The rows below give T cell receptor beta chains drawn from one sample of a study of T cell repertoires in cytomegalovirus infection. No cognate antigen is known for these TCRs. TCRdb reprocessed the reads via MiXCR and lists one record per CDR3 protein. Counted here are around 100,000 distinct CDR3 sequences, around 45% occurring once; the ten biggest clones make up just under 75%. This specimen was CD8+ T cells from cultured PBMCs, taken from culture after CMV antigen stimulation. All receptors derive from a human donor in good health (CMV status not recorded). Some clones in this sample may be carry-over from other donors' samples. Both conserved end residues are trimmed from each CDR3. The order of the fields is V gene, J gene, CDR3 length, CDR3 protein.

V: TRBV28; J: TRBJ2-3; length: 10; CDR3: ASSYLTDTQY
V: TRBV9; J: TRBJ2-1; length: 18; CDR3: ASSVEGTSGGHYSYNEQF
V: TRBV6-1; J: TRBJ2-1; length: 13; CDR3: ASSPWTGDYNEQF
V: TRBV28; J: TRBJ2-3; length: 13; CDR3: ASSYLTSGTDTQY
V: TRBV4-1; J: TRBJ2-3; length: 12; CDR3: ASSPAPYTDTQY
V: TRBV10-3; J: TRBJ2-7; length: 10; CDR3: AISSGGYEQY
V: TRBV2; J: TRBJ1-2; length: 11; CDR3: ASSEAPRAGYT
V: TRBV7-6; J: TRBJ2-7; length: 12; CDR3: ASSLRQGPYEQY
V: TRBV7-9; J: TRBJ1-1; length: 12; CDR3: ASSRRDTHTEAF
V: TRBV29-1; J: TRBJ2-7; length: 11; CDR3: SVEWVGAYEQY
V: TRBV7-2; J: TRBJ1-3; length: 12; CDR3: ASSLVYRRNTIY
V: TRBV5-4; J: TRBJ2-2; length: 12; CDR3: ASSSGLAAGELF
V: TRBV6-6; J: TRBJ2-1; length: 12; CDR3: ASSYGQGGNEQF
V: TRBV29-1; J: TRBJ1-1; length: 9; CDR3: SVDGATEAF
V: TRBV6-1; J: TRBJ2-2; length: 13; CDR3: ASNARGSNTGELF
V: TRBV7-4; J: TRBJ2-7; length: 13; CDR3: ASSLSPGPNYEQY
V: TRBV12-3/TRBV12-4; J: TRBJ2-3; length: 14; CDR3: ASSLFTGPSTDTQY
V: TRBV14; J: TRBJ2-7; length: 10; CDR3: ASSQAYDEQY
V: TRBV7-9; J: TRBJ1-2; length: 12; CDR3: ASSSVQGGNGYT
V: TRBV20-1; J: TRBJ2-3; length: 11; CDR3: SARDYSTDTQY
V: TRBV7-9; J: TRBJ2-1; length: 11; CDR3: ASRLGPPSEQF
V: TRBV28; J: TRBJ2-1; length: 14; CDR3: ASSPGELALYNEQF
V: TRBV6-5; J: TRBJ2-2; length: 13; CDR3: ASSYIGAGTGELF
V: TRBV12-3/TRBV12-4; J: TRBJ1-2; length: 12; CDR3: ASSPTGPIYGYT
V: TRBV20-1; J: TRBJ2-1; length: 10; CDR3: SASPSYNEQF
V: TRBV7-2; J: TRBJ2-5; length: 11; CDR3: ASSLSSGTTQY
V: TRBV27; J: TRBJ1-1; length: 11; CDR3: ASSFEGDTEAF
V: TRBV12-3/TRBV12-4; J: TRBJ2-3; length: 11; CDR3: ASSLVASDTQY
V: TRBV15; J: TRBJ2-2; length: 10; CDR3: ATSFPTGELF
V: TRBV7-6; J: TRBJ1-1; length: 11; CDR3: ASSPWTENEAF
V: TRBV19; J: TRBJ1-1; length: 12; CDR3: ASTGGVFLAEAF
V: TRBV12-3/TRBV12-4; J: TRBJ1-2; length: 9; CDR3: ASRSGLGYT